The subject of this entry is one TCR beta chain. Its cognate antigen is unknown. The CDR3 is 13 amino acids. V was clipped by 6 bases and J by 5 bases, with 16 bases between them. The V gene's germline CDR1 is SQVTM and CDR2 ANQGSEA. A universal primer site was incorporated via template switching, and the cDNA contained unique molecular identifiers. TCRdb passed the 5' RACE reads through MiXCR, listing each CDR3 protein once. Counted here are about 240,000 distinct CDR3 sequences, roughly a tenth occurring once; the ten biggest clones make up 9% to 10%. This entry is derived from a study of identical twins. Study findings and constraints: Weaker excess twin sharing was observed in beta out-of-frame sequences. Because invariant MAIT and iNKT cells could be present, zero-insertion analyses could be partly confounded. Modelling approaches yielded underestimates of out-of-frame TCR alpha sharing between monozygotic twins.

This rearrangement joins TRBV29-1 to TRBJ2-5; tentatively, D is TRBD1 or TRBD2 (6 bases each). The sample was memory T cells sorted from blood. The receptor was derived from a man aged 50-60 years in good health. The CDR3 nucleotides read TGCAGCGTAGAAAGGGGGGCGCGGGAGACCCAGTACTTC. It codes for CSVERGARETQYF.